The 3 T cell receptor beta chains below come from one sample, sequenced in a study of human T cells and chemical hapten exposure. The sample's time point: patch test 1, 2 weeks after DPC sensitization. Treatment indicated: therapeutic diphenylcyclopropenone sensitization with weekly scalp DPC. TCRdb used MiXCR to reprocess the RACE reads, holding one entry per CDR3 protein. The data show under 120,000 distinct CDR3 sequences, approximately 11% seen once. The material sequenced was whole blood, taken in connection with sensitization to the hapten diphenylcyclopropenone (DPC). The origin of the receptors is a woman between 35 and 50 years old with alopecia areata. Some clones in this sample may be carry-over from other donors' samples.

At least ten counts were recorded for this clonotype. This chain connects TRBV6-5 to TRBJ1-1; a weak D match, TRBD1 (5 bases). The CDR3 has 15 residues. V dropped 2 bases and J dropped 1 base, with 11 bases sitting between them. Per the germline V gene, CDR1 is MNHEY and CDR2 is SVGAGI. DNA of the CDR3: TGTGCCAGCAGTTACCGAGGGACGGCGAACACTGAAGCTTTCTTT. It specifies CASSYRGTANTEAFF.

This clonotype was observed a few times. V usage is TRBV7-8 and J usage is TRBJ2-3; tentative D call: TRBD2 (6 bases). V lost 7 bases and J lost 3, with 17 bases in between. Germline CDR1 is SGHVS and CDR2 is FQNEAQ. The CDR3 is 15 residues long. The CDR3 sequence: CASTKSGGWTDTQYF. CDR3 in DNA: TGTGCCAGCACAAAGTCCGGGGGATGGACAGATACGCAGTATTTT.

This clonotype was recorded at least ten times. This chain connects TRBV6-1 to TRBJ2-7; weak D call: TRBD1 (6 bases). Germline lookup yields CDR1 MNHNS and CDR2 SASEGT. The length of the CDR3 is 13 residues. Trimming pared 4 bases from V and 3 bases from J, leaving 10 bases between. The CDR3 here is CASSAIGGYEQYF. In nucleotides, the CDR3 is TGTGCCAGCAGTGCCATAGGGGGCTACGAGCAGTACTTC.